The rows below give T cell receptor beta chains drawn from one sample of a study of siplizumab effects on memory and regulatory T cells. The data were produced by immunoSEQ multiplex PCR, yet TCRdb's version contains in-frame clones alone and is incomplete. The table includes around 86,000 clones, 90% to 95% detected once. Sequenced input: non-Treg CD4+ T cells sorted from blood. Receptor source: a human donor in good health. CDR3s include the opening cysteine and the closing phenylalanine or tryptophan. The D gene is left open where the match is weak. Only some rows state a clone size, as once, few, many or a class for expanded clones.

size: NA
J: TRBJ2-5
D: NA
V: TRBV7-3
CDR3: CASSLTGGQIETQYF
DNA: TGTGCCAGCAGCCTAACCGGGGGACAGATCGAGACCCAGTACTTC

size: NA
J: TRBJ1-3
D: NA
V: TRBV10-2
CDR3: CASSATTASGNTIYF
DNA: TGCGCCAGCAGCGCGACAACCGCCTCTGGAAACACCATATATTTT

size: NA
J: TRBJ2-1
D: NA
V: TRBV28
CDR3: CASSFGGVRPNEQFF
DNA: TGTGCCAGCAGTTTCGGGGGAGTACGTCCCAATGAGCAGTTCTTC

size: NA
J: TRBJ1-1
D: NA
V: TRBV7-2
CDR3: CASSGPGNTEAFF
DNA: TGTGCCAGCAGCGGCCCAGGGAACACTGAAGCTTTCTTT

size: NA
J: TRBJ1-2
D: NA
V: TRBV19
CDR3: CASSRGEVYGYTF
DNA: TGTGCCAGTAGTCGTGGGGAAGTGTATGGCTACACCTTC

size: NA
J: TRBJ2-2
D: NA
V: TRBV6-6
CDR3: CASSRTGELFF
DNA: TGTGCCAGCAGCCGGACCGGGGAGCTGTTTTTT

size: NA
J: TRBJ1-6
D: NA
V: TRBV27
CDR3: CASSPFGPPPLHF
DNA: TGTGCCAGCAGCCCTTTTGGCCCCCCACCCCTCCACTTT

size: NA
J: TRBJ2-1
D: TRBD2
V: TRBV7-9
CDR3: CASSLTSANYNEQFF
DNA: TGTGCCAGCAGCTTAACTAGCGCCAACTACAATGAGCAGTTCTTC

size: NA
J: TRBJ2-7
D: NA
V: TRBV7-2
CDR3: CASSPNRGPYEQYF
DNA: TGTGCCAGCAGCCCCAATCGGGGACCCTACGAGCAGTACTTC

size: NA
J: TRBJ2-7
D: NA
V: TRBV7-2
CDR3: CASSKPGGSEQYF
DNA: TGTGCCAGCAGTAAACCAGGGGGGAGTGAGCAGTACTTC

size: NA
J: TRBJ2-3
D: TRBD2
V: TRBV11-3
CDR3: CASSLRLAGRVDTQYF
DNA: TGTGCCAGCAGCTTAAGACTAGCGGGGAGAGTCGATACGCAGTATTTT

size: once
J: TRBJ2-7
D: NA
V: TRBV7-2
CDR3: CASSFLGDSSYEQYF
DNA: TGTGCCAGCAGCTTTCTCGGAGATAGCTCCTACGAGCAGTACTTC

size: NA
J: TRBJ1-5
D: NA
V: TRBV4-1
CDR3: CASSQLVQGPRNQPQHF
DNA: TGCGCCAGCAGCCAGTTAGTACAGGGACCTCGCAATCAGCCCCAGCATTTT

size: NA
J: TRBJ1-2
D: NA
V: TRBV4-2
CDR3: CASSQQGLTGASNYGYTF
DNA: TGTGCCAGCAGCCAGCAGGGACTAACCGGCGCGTCTAACTATGGCTACACCTTC

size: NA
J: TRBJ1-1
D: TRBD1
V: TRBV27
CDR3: CASSLSGTVWSEAFF
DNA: TGTGCCAGCAGTTTGTCCGGGACAGTATGGTCTGAAGCTTTCTTT

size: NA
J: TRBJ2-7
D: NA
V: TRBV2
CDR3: CASTEGPGIYEQYF
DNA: TGTGCCAGCACCGAAGGTCCAGGGATCTACGAGCAGTACTTC

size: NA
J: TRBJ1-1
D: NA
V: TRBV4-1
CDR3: CASSRSAALNTEAFF
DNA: TGCGCCAGCAGCCGAAGCGCGGCTCTGAACACTGAAGCTTTCTTT

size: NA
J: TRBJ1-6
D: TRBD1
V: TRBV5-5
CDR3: CASSSGTGDSPLHF
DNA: TGTGCCAGCAGCTCCGGGACAGGGGATTCACCCCTCCACTTT

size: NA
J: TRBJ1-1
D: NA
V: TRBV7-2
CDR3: CASSLGRNTEAFF
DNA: TGTGCCAGCAGCTTAGGCAGGAACACTGAAGCTTTCTTT

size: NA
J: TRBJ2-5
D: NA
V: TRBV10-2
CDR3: CASSLRGARTQYF
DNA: TGCGCCAGCAGCCTCAGGGGGGCGCGGACCCAGTACTTC

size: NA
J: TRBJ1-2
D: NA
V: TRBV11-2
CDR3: CASSFRAGPEGGYTF
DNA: TGTGCCAGCAGCTTTCGGGCGGGGCCGGAGGGTGGCTACACCTTC

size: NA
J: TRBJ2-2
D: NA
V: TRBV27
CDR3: CASAMQGGTGELFF
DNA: TGTGCCAGCGCGATGCAGGGGGGCACCGGGGAGCTGTTTTTT

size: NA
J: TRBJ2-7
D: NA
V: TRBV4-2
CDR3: CASSQAGVEQYF
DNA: TGTGCCAGCAGCCAGGCAGGGGTCGAGCAGTACTTC

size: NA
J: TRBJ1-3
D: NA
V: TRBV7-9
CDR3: CASSSYPGGGNTIYF
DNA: TGTGCCAGCAGTTCCTATCCCGGCGGGGGAAACACCATATATTTT

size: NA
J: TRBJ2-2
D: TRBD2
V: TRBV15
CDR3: CATSRERVSGGFANTGELFF
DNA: TGTGCCACCAGCAGAGAGAGGGTCAGCGGGGGGTTCGCGAACACCGGGGAGCTGTTTTTT

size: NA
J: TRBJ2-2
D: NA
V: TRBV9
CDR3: CASSVEGLRNTGELFF
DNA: TGTGCCAGCAGCGTAGAGGGACTTCGGAACACCGGGGAGCTGTTTTTT

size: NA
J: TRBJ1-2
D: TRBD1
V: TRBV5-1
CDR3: CASSSGTGGADGYTF
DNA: TGCGCCAGCAGCTCGGGGACAGGGGGCGCCGATGGCTACACCTTC

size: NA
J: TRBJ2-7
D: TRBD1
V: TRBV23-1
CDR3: CASSPRDRGSHEQYF
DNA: TGCGCCAGCAGTCCCCGGGACAGGGGCAGCCACGAGCAGTACTTC

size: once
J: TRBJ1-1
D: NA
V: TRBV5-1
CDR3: CASSLLPGNTEAFF
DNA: TGCGCCAGCAGCTTACTTCCGGGAAACACTGAAGCTTTCTTT

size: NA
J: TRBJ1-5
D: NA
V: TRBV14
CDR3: CASSQKEWKQGNQPQHF
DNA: TGTGCCAGCAGCCAAAAGGAATGGAAACAGGGCAATCAGCCCCAGCATTTT

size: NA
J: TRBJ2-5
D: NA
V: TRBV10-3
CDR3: CAISESWETQYF
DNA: TGTGCCATCAGTGAGTCTTGGGAGACCCAGTACTTC